Shown below are 28 T cell receptor beta chains from a single sample sequenced in a study of response to subunit inactivated influenza vaccine. Using its own MiXCR run on the RT-PCR reads, TCRdb lists one record per CDR3 protein. The sample holds about 780,000 distinct CDR3 sequences, about 18% seen once. The sequencing used PBMCs from blood, collected around 5 days after vaccination. These receptors were obtained from a man between 50 and 59 years old who received an inactivated influenza vaccine.

The chain joins TRBV30 to TRBJ2-3; D possibly matches TRBD1 or TRBD2 (5 bases each). V was cut by 0 bases and J by 5 bases, with 12 bases left in between. Germline V CDR1 and CDR2: GTSNPN, SVGIG (reference sequence). This CDR3 comprises 14 residues. CDR3 in DNA: TGTGCCTGGAGTGTTGGTGGGGGTTTAGATACGCAGTATTTT. Translation gives CAWSVGGGLDTQYF.

V gene TRBV7-9 combines with J gene TRBJ1-4; tentatively, D is TRBD1 (5 bases). This CDR3 is 15 amino acids long. Germline V lookup: CDR1 SEHNR, CDR2 FQNEAQ (reference sequence). The V gene lost 7 bases and the J gene lost 11 bases, with 23 bases spanning the gap. The CDR3: CASTSLRAQAQKLFF. The CDR3 nucleotides read TGTGCCAGCACCTCCCTACGGGCACAGGCCCAGAAACTGTTTTTT.

The chain has TRBV5-6 and TRBJ1-4; D is ambiguous. V shed 0 bases and J shed 8 bases, with 14 bases lying between them. This CDR3 spans 15 amino acids. Germline V CDR1 and CDR2: SGHDT, YYEEEE. In nucleotides, the CDR3 is TGTGCCAGCAGCTTGGATGTGGCGCCCGGCGAAAAACTGTTTTTT. This translates into CASSLDVAPGEKLFF. Drawing the rest from reference TRBV5-6 and TRBJ1-4, the complete variable domain is DAGVTQSPTHLIKTRGQQVTLRCSPKSGHDTVSWYQQALGQGPQFIFQYYEEEERQRGNFPDRFSGHQFPNYSSELNVNALLLGDSALYLCASSLDVAPGEKLFFGSGTQLSVL.

In its sample, this clonotype was seen a few times. This chain uses TRBV20-1 with TRBJ1-3; D uncertain. The length of the CDR3 is 13 residues. Germline CDR1 DFQATT, CDR2 SNEGSKA (reference sequence). The V and J ends lost 0 bases and 5 bases respectively, with 8 bases between them. CDR3 sequence reads: CSAREGMRNTIYF. The CDR3 DNA reads as TGCAGTGCTAGAGAGGGGATGAGAAACACCATATATTTT.

This clonotype has a count of ten or more. The chain combines TRBV7-2 with TRBJ2-3; TRBD1 aligns across 8 bases. With V trimmed by 5 bases and J by 4 bases, 5 bases remained unmatched. CDR1 is SGHTA and CDR2 is FQGNSA in the germline V gene. There are 14 residues in the CDR3. The DNA of the CDR3 is TGTGCCAGCAGCCCCGGACAGGGTTCAGATACGCAGTATTTT. It is translated as CASSPGQGSDTQYF.

This clonotype was counted only a few times. This sequence joins TRBV5-5 and TRBJ1-3; D might be TRBD1 (5 bases). V gave up 3 bases and J gave up 1 base, with 11 bases separating them. The CDR3 runs 15 residues. Germline values: CDR1 SGHKS, CDR2 YYEKEE (reference sequence). CDR3 in amino acids: CASSSQVSSGNTIYF. The CDR3 DNA sequence: TGTGCCAGCAGCTCACAGGTCTCTTCTGGAAACACCATATATTTT.

This clonotype was counted only a few times. The genes are TRBV7-2 and TRBJ1-5; perhaps TRBD1 as D (6 bases). The CDR3 loop spans 13 amino acids. Germline values: CDR1 SGHTA, CDR2 FQGNSA. V shed 6 bases and J shed 6 bases, with 12 bases lying between them. The CDR3 nucleotides read TGTGCCAGCAGTGAGGGGGTTAGTCAGCCCCAGCATTTT. This sequence encodes CASSEGVSQPQHF.

The V gene is TRBV6-5, the J gene TRBJ2-1; unclear D gene. The CDR3 runs 15 residues. Germline CDR1 MNHEY, CDR2 SVGAGI. Trimming stripped 2 bases from V and 2 bases from J, with 10 bases between. CDR3 sequence (DNA): TGTGCCAGCAGTTACCTAAGACCGACCTACAATGAGCAGTTCTTC. It is translated as CASSYLRPTYNEQFF.

J is TRBJ2-1 and V is TRBV9, with 9 bases aligning to TRBD1. CDR1 is SGDLS, CDR2 YYNGEE, per germline. Trimming removed 4 bases from V and 4 bases from J; junction bases left unmatched: 6. The CDR3 contains 15 residues. CDR3 in DNA: TGTGCCAGCAGCCACGGGACAGGGCTATACAATGAGCAGTTCTTC. Encoded protein: CASSHGTGLYNEQFF.

This chain joins TRBV13 and TRBJ2-5; TRBD2 matches 13 bases. CDR1 and CDR2 from the germline V gene are PRHDT and FYEKMQ (reference sequence). V dropped 5 bases and J dropped 5; count of bases not matched to a gene: 11. This CDR3 region has 17 residues. CDR3 in amino acids: CASSLVGLAGVEETQYF. For the CDR3, the DNA is TGTGCCAGCAGCCTGGTCGGACTAGCGGGAGTCGAGGAGACCCAGTACTTC.

Only a few counts were recorded for this clonotype. The J gene is TRBJ2-7, the V gene TRBV18; TRBD2 matches 11 bases. This CDR3 has 16 residues. J lost 2 bases, V lost 0 bases, and 3 bases had no gene match. The germline CDR1 and CDR2 sequences are KGHSH and LQKENI. The CDR3, as DNA: TGTGCCAGCTCACCACCGGGACTAGCGGATACCTACGAGCAGTACTTC. The encoded protein is CASSPPGLADTYEQYF.

This clonotype has only a few counts. The CDR3 loop is CASSRMTHYGYTF. In DNA form, the CDR3 reads TGTGCCAGCAGCCGAATGACGCACTATGGCTACACCTTC. The J gene is TRBJ1-2, the V gene TRBV7-9; D is undetermined. Trimming removed 5 bases at V and 3 bases at J, with 10 bases between. The CDR3 covers 13 residues. CDR1 SEHNR and CDR2 FQNEAQ come from the germline V gene (reference sequence).

The chain combines TRBV7-9 with TRBJ2-2, with D unresolved. The CDR3 sequence is 14 residues long. Germline V gene sequence: CDR1 SEHNR, CDR2 FQNEAQ (reference sequence). Trimming removed 3 bases from V and 5 bases from J, with 10 bases in between. CDR3 residues: CASSFVFRTGELFF. In DNA, the CDR3 is TGTGCCAGCAGCTTCGTGTTTCGAACCGGGGAGCTGTTTTTT.

In its sample, this clonotype was seen a few times. The V gene is TRBV12-3 or TRBV12-4, the J gene TRBJ2-7, with a tentative D call TRBD2 (5 bases). Trimming shortened V by 2 bases and J by 3 bases, and 8 bases separated the two germline ends. The CDR3 loop spans 13 amino acids. CDR3 nucleotide sequence: TGTGCCAGCAGTTTAAGGGCGGGCTACGAGCAGTACTTC. Protein: CASSLRAGYEQYF.

The chain couples TRBV29-1 to TRBJ2-5; D tentatively fits TRBD1 or TRBD2 (5 bases each). Trimming removed 5 bases at V and 4 bases at J, with 8 bases between. Germline loops: CDR1 SQVTM, CDR2 ANQGSEA. This CDR3 is 11 amino acids long. The CDR3 DNA reads as TGCAGCGTTTTTGGGGGAGAGACCCAGTACTTC. It is translated as CSVFGGETQYF.

This clonotype was counted only a few times. V and J are TRBV5-1 and TRBJ2-3; weak D call: TRBD1 (6 bases). Between the trimmed V and J ends, which lost 3 bases and 0 bases, there was a span of 11 bases. The CDR3 contains 15 residues. Germline V gives CDR1 SGHRS, CDR2 YFSETQ. The CDR3 DNA sequence: TGCGCCAGCAGCTGGGGGCCAGGGAGCACAGATACGCAGTATTTT. It yields the protein CASSWGPGSTDTQYF.

The rearrangement links TRBV7-9 to TRBJ2-7; D not certain. CDR3 size: 12 residues. Looked up from germline, CDR1 is SEHNR and CDR2 is FQNEAQ (reference sequence). V was trimmed by 5 bases and J by 3 bases, leaving 8 bases between them. The CDR3 region is CASSTNSYEQYF. In DNA, the CDR3 is TGTGCCAGCAGCACTAATAGCTACGAGCAGTACTTC.

This clonotype has just a few counts. The chain uses TRBV20-1 and TRBJ2-7; D is uncertain. V lost 5 bases, J lost 1 base, and 12 bases lay in between. The CDR3 covers 13 residues. Germline lookup yields CDR1 DFQATT and CDR2 SNEGSKA (reference sequence). Here the CDR3 reads CSADIDGSYEQYF. As DNA, the CDR3 is TGCAGTGCTGATATAGACGGATCCTACGAGCAGTACTTC.

This clonotype was detected only once. This chain joins TRBV11-1 and TRBJ2-5; tentative D call: TRBD2 (6 bases). This CDR3 is 17 amino acids long. Germline loops: CDR1 SGHAT, CDR2 FQDESV (reference sequence). Trimming removed 0 bases from V and 0 bases from J, with 14 bases in between. The CDR3 protein is CASSLAPRLANQETQYF. CDR3 coding DNA: TGTGCCAGCAGCTTAGCCCCACGGCTAGCGAACCAAGAGACCCAGTACTTC.

A few counts support this clonotype. V usage is TRBV7-9 and J usage is TRBJ2-4; no clear D gene. V was clipped by 2 bases and J by 9 bases, with 5 bases between them. The CDR3 contains 11 residues. Germline V gene lookup returns CDR1 SEHNR and CDR2 FQNEAQ (reference sequence). This chain's CDR3 is CASSLLGIQYF. The CDR3 DNA follows: TGTGCCAGCAGCTTACTTGGCATTCAGTACTTC.

This sequence joins TRBV20-1 and TRBJ1-1, with D perhaps TRBD1 (5 bases). V lost 7 bases to trimming and J lost 4 bases, with 31 bases between them. The CDR3 is 18 residues long. From germline, CDR1 is DFQATT and CDR2 SNEGSKA (reference sequence). The CDR3 sequence: CSGKGAGPSRFSSTEAFF. The CDR3 nucleotides are TGCAGTGGAAAAGGGGCCGGGCCGTCGCGATTCAGTAGCACTGAAGCTTTCTTT.

This clonotype was counted many times. The V call is TRBV20-1, the J call TRBJ1-3; D not resolved. V was shortened by 5 bases and J by 0 bases, with 5 bases between the two germline ends. In germline, CDR1 is DFQATT, CDR2 SNEGSKA (reference sequence). The CDR3 sequence is 12 residues long. For the CDR3, the DNA is TGCAGTGCTGCCCGCTCTGGAAACACCATATATTTT. Translation: CSAARSGNTIYF.

This clonotype has only a few counts. The CDR3 region is CASSLPLAGTDTQYF. The CDR3 region has the DNA TGTGCCAGCAGTTTACCCCTCGCCGGCACAGATACGCAGTATTTT. The chain combines TRBV28 with TRBJ2-3; D is uncertain. In germline, CDR1 is MDHEN, CDR2 SYDVKM. The ends were cut back, 2 bases at V and 1 base at J, with 10 bases in the middle. The CDR3 extends over 15 amino acids.

The chain links TRBV15 to TRBJ2-3, with 7 nucleotides matching TRBD2. There are 16 residues in the CDR3. Looked up from germline, CDR1 is LNHNV and CDR2 is YYDKDF (reference sequence). V lost 1 base and J lost 4; bases outside the gene matches: 8. CDR3 nucleotide sequence: TGTGCCACCAGCAGAGTTAGGGGAGGGCCGTCAGATACGCAGTATTTT. This gives the protein CATSRVRGGPSDTQYF.

The chain employs TRBV28 and TRBJ2-5; 16 nucleotides match TRBD2. Germline V gene sequence: CDR1 MDHEN, CDR2 SYDVKM. Trimming at V came to 5 bases and at J to 4 bases, leaving 13 bases not matched to a gene. The CDR3 sequence is 19 residues long. CDR3 coding DNA: TGTGCCAGCAGTCCCCTTCCGGGACTAGCGGGGGGGTCAGCAGAGACCCAGTACTTC. Translated, it gives CASSPLPGLAGGSAETQYF.

This clonotype was counted a few times. This sequence joins TRBV12-5 and TRBJ2-2; D gene ambiguous. This CDR3 contains 14 residues. Germline CDR1 LGHNT, CDR2 FRNRAP. V was trimmed by 5 bases and J by 0 bases, leaving 7 bases between them. The CDR3 nucleotides read TGTGCTAGTGGTCTAGACACGAACACCGGGGAGCTGTTTTTT. Its translation: CASGLDTNTGELFF.

This clonotype has ten or more counts. The CDR3 DNA sequence: TGCAGCGTTGCAATAACTCAGGGGTACGAGCAGTACTTC. It yields the protein CSVAITQGYEQYF. The V call is TRBV29-1, the J call TRBJ2-7, with a possible D match to TRBD1 (6 bases). The CDR3 length is 13 residues. Per germline, CDR1 SQVTM and CDR2 ANQGSEA. Trimming took 4 bases from V and 4 from J, leaving 14 bases between them.

This chain uses TRBV6-1 with TRBJ1-5; 8 bases fit TRBD1. The CDR3 runs to 13 residues. CDR1 and CDR2 from the germline V gene are MNHNS and SASEGT. V shed 6 bases and J 5 bases; nucleotides not matched to a gene: 3. The CDR3 sequence is CASRLTGDQPQHF. The CDR3 nucleotides read TGTGCCAGCAGGCTGACAGGGGATCAGCCCCAGCATTTT.